This T cell receptor beta chain was profiled in a study of CD8 T cells in ankylosing spondylitis. Making the TCR beta libraries involved quantitative 5'-RACE with molecular barcodes. Via MiXCR, TCRdb re-called the 5' RACE reads, giving one row per CDR3 protein. This table holds roughly 180,000 distinct CDR3 sequences, about 9.9% found once. Findings and limits, study-wide: Disease-associated clonotypes exhibited CD8+ identity and were relatively infrequent in peripheral blood. Blood from ankylosing spondylitis patients appeared to carry a characteristic roughly 8-variant TCR beta motif. According to the report, clones linked to the disease were significantly enriched in matched synovial fluid samples taken from ankylosing spondylitis patients.

The CDR3 is 13 residues long. The germline V gene encodes CDR1 DFQATT and CDR2 SNEGSKA (reference sequence). V gave up 5 bases and J gave up 5 bases; unmatched junction bases: 9. In this sample, this clonotype turned up once. What it binds is unknown. The TCR sequence derives from a male donor with ankylosing spondylitis or in good health (not recorded which). Sequencing was done on a sample of blood, either unsorted or a sorted T cell fraction (not recorded which). V is TRBV20-1 and J is TRBJ2-7, with 7 bases fitting TRBD1. As DNA, the CDR3 is TGCAGTGCTGACCGACAGGGACGGAACGAGCAGTACTTC. It encodes CSADRQGRNEQYF.